The rows below give T cell receptor beta chains drawn from one sample of a study of cytomegalovirus exposure and HLA in healthy donors. Method: immunoSEQ multiplex PCR; TCRdb's copy keeps in-frame clones and lacks some. The sample contains roughly 130,000 clones, about 90% of which appear only once. The sequencing input was PBMCs. Receptor source: a man aged 25-45 years in good health and CMV-seronegative. CDR3s include the opening cysteine and the closing phenylalanine or tryptophan. A D gene is named only where the DNA matches it firmly. For some rows the clone size is stated as once, few or many, or as a class when expanded; others skip it.

v_gene	j_gene	d_gene	abundance	CDR3aa	CDR3nt
TRBV19	TRBJ2-1	TRBD2	.	CASTVMGLASHEQFF	TGTGCCAGTACCGTGATGGGACTAGCAAGCCATGAGCAGTTCTTC
TRBV7-6	TRBJ2-1	.	.	CASSSYTGSSSYNEQFF	TGTGCCAGCAGCTCGTACACCGGGAGCAGCTCCTACAATGAGCAGTTCTTC
TRBV27	TRBJ1-1	TRBD1	.	CASIDLDRDLKNTEAFF	TGTGCCAGCATCGATCTCGACAGGGACTTGAAGAACACTGAAGCTTTCTTT
TRBV2	TRBJ2-6	TRBD1	once	CASSARDRESSGANVLTF	TGTGCCAGCAGTGCCCGGGACAGGGAGTCCTCTGGGGCCAACGTCCTGACTTTC
TRBV18	TRBJ2-2	TRBD2	.	CASRLAGDTGELFF	TGTGCCAGCCGACTAGCGGGGGACACCGGGGAGCTGTTTTTT
TRBV7-9	TRBJ2-3	.	.	CASKRGYTDTQYF	TGTGCCAGCAAGAGGGGGTACACAGATACGCAGTATTTT
TRBV5-1	TRBJ2-3	TRBD2	.	CASTPSGIARDTQYF	TGCGCCAGCACCCCAAGCGGGATAGCGAGAGATACGCAGTATTTT
TRBV2	TRBJ1-2	.	.	CASRREFNYGYTF	TGTGCCAGCAGGAGGGAGTTCAACTATGGCTACACCTTC
TRBV6-5	TRBJ2-7	TRBD2	.	CASSQKREYSYEQYF	TGTGCCAGCAGCCAAAAGCGGGAGTACTCCTACGAGCAGTACTTC
TRBV2	TRBJ2-1	TRBD1	.	CASSGQGRGQFF	TGTGCCAGCAGCGGACAGGGCCGGGGTCAGTTCTTC
TRBV6-5	TRBJ2-1	.	.	CASALGSSYNEQFF	TGTGCCAGCGCTCTGGGGAGCTCCTACAATGAGCAGTTCTTC
TRBV10-1	TRBJ1-2	TRBD1	.	CATTVTTGGSYTF	TGCGCCACTACCGTGACGACAGGGGGCAGCTACACCTTC
TRBV4-3	TRBJ2-7	TRBD1	.	CASSPWFPGTDLKF	TGCGCCAGCAGCCCGTGGTTCCCCGGGACAGACTTAAAATTC
TRBV5-6	TRBJ2-3	.	.	CASSPRDRPSTQYF	TGTGCCAGCAGCCCGCGGGACAGACCGAGTACGCAGTATTTT
TRBV30	TRBJ2-5	.	.	CALGSGYQETQYF	TGTGCCTTGGGGTCGGGGTACCAAGAGACCCAGTACTTC
TRBV5-4	TRBJ2-5	TRBD2	.	CASSSRLAGLKETQYF	TGTGCCAGCAGCTCAAGACTAGCGGGGCTAAAAGAGACCCAGTACTTC
TRBV2	TRBJ2-4	TRBD1	few	CASHRDRGSNIQYF	TGTGCCAGTCACCGGGACAGGGGGTCTAACATTCAGTACTTC
TRBV27	TRBJ2-5	.	.	CASSLISPTGVTQYF	TGTGCCAGCAGTTTAATCAGCCCGACGGGAGTGACCCAGTACTTC
TRBV2	TRBJ1-4	TRBD1	.	CASIWTGGNEKLFF	TGTGCCAGCATATGGACAGGGGGTAATGAAAAACTGTTTTTT
TRBV30	TRBJ1-2	.	.	CAWTQGRDGYTF	TGTGCCTGGACCCAGGGGCGAGATGGCTACACCTTC